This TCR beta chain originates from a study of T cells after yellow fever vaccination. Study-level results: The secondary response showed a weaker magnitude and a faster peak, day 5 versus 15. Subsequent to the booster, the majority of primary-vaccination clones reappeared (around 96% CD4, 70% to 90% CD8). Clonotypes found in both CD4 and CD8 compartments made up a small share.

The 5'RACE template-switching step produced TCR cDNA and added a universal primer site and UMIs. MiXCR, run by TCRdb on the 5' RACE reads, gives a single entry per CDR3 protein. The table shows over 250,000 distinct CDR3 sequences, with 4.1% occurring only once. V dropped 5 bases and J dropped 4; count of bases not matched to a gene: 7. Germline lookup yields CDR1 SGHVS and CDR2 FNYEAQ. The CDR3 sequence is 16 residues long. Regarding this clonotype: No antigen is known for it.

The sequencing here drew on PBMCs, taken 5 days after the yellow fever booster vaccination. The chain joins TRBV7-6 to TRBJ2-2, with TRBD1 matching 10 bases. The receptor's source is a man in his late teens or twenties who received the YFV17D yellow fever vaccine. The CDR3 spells CASSLRTGGTTGELFF. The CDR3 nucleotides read TGTGCCAGCAGCCTAAGGACAGGGGGAACCACCGGGGAGCTGTTTTTT.